The rows below give T cell receptor beta chains drawn from one sample of a study of shared clonotypes between healthy human individuals. Data came from immunoSEQ multiplex PCR; TCRdb stores just in-frame clones and leaves some out. The sample includes a few million clones, 85% to 95% of them seen just once. The sequencing sample was made of naive CD4+ T cells from PBMCs. Every receptor here comes from a man younger than 30 in good health. Some clones in this sample may be carry-over from other donors' samples. CDR3s include the opening cysteine and the closing phenylalanine or tryptophan. D genes are given only for firm matches. Where a row states a size, it is once, few, many or the class of an expanded clone; other rows omit it.

CDR3aa,CDR3nt,d_gene,abundance,v_gene,j_gene
CASSRSGGADTQYF,TGTGCCAGCAGTAGATCAGGGGGGGCAGATACGCAGTATTTT,.,.,TRBV28,TRBJ2-3
CSVKRGSNEKLFF,TGCAGCGTTAAAAGGGGGAGTAATGAAAAACTGTTTTTT,.,.,TRBV29-1,TRBJ1-4
CASSHLDRFSMLTF,TGTGCCAGTAGCCACTTGGACAGGTTTTCCATGTTGACATTT,TRBD1,.,TRBV19,TRBJ1-5
CAVTGTNNEQFF,TGTGCCGTCACCGGGACTAACAATGAGCAGTTCTTC,TRBD2,.,TRBV28,TRBJ2-1
CAISEGTGGMNIQYF,TGTGCCATCAGTGAGGGGACCGGGGGGATGAACATTCAGTACTTC,TRBD2,.,TRBV10-3,TRBJ2-4
CASSPGLAGYSGANVLTF,TGTGCCAGCAGCCCAGGACTAGCGGGCTACTCTGGGGCCAACGTCCTGACTTTC,TRBD2,.,TRBV11-3,TRBJ2-6
CASSQEGLAGRLEFF,TGTGCCAGCAGCCAGGAGGGACTAGCGGGACGCCTAGAGTTCTTC,TRBD2,.,TRBV6-1,TRBJ2-1
CASRQGLAHYGEQFF,TGTGCCAGCAGACAAGGACTAGCGCACTATGGTGAGCAGTTCTTC,TRBD2,.,TRBV5-6,TRBJ2-1
CASSRAWGDYNEQFF,TGTGCCAGCAGTAGGGCCTGGGGGGACTACAATGAGCAGTTCTTC,.,.,TRBV5-6,TRBJ2-1
CASSLWWTDTQYF,TGTGCCAGCAGCTTATGGTGGACAGATACGCAGTATTTT,.,.,TRBV7-2,TRBJ2-3
CASSLMPSNNEQFF,TGTGCCAGCAGCTTAATGCCGAGTAACAATGAGCAGTTCTTC,.,.,TRBV7-8,TRBJ2-1
CASSQDPAGSSYEQYF,TGTGCCAGCAGCCAAGATCCAGCGGGGAGCTCCTACGAGCAGTACTTC,TRBD2,.,TRBV4-2,TRBJ2-7
CASSFRRDSYEQYF,TGTGCCAGCAGTTTCAGGAGGGACAGCTACGAGCAGTACTTC,.,.,TRBV28,TRBJ2-7
CASSSTSGTDTQYF,TGTGCCAGCAGCTCAACTAGCGGCACAGATACGCAGTATTTT,TRBD2,.,TRBV7-3,TRBJ2-3
CASYQGGVQFF,TGTGCCAGCTATCAGGGGGGAGTGCAGTTCTTC,.,.,TRBV28,TRBJ2-1
CATSRRTGQLKGNTIYF,TGTGCCACCAGCAGGAGAACCGGACAGCTAAAAGGAAACACCATATATTTT,.,.,TRBV15,TRBJ1-3
CASKREWGGELFF,TGTGCCAGCAAACGGGAGTGGGGCGGGGAGCTGTTTTTT,.,.,TRBV28,TRBJ2-2
CAIGRSGAYNEQFF,TGTGCCATTGGGCGCTCGGGAGCTTACAATGAGCAGTTCTTC,.,.,TRBV10-3,TRBJ2-1
CASSTSGANTDTQYF,TGCGCCAGCAGCACTAGCGGGGCGAACACAGATACGCAGTATTTT,TRBD2,.,TRBV5-1,TRBJ2-3
CASSLSTVKKYF,TGTGCCAGCAGCTTGAGCACAGTCAAAAAGTACTTC,.,.,TRBV5-8,TRBJ2-7
CASSYSAGPYGYTF,TGTGCCAGCAGTTACTCCGCAGGACCCTATGGCTACACCTTC,.,.,TRBV6-5,TRBJ1-2
CAISLTGQPTKANYGYTF,TGTGCCATCAGCCTGACAGGGCAGCCCACAAAAGCTAACTATGGCTACACCTTC,TRBD1,.,TRBV10-3,TRBJ1-2
CASSQGQGWQNSYEQYF,TGTGCCAGCAGCCAAGGACAGGGTTGGCAAAACTCCTACGAGCAGTACTTC,TRBD1,.,TRBV4-2,TRBJ2-7
CATSRDPNYEQYF,TGTGCCACCAGCAGAGACCCTAACTACGAGCAGTACTTC,.,.,TRBV15,TRBJ2-7
CSVGGDSLGEKLFF,TGCAGCGTTGGAGGGGACAGTTTAGGGGAAAAACTGTTTTTT,TRBD1,.,TRBV29-1,TRBJ1-4
CASSPTGVFTDTQYF,TGTGCCAGCAGTCCTACGGGGGTCTTCACAGATACGCAGTATTTT,.,once,TRBV6-1,TRBJ2-3
CASSPGSGANVLTF,TGTGCCAGCAGCCCGGGCTCTGGGGCCAACGTCCTGACTTTC,.,.,TRBV7-2,TRBJ2-6
CASSFGRPTDTQYF,TGTGCCAGCAGTTTTGGGCGGCCCACAGATACGCAGTATTTT,.,.,TRBV28,TRBJ2-3
CASSVGTLGADTQYF,TGTGCCAGCAGCGTCGGGACTTTGGGGGCAGATACGCAGTATTTT,.,.,TRBV6-1,TRBJ2-3
CASSEGLAGGPLGYNEQFF,TGCGCCAGCAGCGAGGGACTAGCGGGAGGGCCGCTCGGCTACAATGAGCAGTTCTTC,TRBD2,.,TRBV5-1,TRBJ2-1
CASSLPPSMGTEAFF,TGTGCCAGCAGCCTGCCTCCTTCAATGGGCACTGAAGCTTTCTTT,.,.,TRBV28,TRBJ1-1
CASSGLLGSQETQYF,TGTGCCAGCAGTGGCCTTTTGGGGTCCCAAGAGACCCAGTACTTC,.,.,TRBV28,TRBJ2-5
CASSVRTGYYGYTF,TGTGCCAGCAGCGTAAGGACAGGTTATTATGGCTACACCTTC,TRBD1,.,TRBV7-3,TRBJ1-2